This T cell receptor beta chain was documented in a study of T cell repertoires in cytomegalovirus infection (dated by TCRdb to the late 2010s). Turning to the overall study: Donor HLA type was relevant to the analysis, because carriage of CMV infection together with the matching HLA type was indicated by public TCR beta signatures. Here is what the overall study found, with its caveats: Cumulative frequency of public TCR beta family members discriminated carriers of CMV infection plus the relevant HLA type in this cohort and an independent roughly 330-donor cohort. The ex vivo response was dominated by HLA-C-restricted CMV-specific TCR beta clonotypes, which also provided the single most frequent clonotype in two of eight donors.

TCRdb records Illumina HiSeq 1500 as the sequencer. The public reads were reprocessed in TCRdb via fastp at Q25 and MiXCR, keeping in-frame beta chains. Entries that share a CDR3 protein sequence are merged under the most common genes and DNA. The sample table contains some 450,000 distinct CDR3 sequences; only one count was recorded for about a third of them. Clones ranked in the top ten supply approximately 15% of the sample. Comments on this clonotype: Its specific antigen is unknown. No per-base quality is available; no much larger clone lies one base away.

The sample consisted of PBMCs. This TCR came from a human donor in good health (CMV status not recorded). Some clones in this sample may be carry-over from other donors' samples.

DNA sequence: TGTGCCAGCACCCTAGCGGCCTCCTACAATGAGCAGTTCTTC. This sequence encodes CASTLAASYNEQFF. The rearrangement joined TRBV12-3 or TRBV12-4 to TRBJ2-1; TRBD2 aligns with 7 central bases. V ends up 7 bases short and J 0 bases short, with an unmatched junction base count of 3. The CDR3 goes from the cysteine to the phenylalanine over 14 residues. The retained sequence is limited to the CDR3, 42 bases, with the frame set at the first base.